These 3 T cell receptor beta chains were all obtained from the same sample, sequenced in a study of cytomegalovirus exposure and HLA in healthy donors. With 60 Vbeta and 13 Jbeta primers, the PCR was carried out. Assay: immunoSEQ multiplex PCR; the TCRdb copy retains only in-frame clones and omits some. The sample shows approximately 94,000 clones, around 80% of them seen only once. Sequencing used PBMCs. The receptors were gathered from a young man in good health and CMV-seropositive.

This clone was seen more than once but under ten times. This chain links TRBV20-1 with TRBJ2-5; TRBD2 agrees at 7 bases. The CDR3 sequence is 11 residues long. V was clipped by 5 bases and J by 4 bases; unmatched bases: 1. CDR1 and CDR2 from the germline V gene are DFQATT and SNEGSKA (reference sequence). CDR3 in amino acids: CSAPGGETQYF. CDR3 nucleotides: TGCAGTGCTCCGGGGGGAGAGACCCAGTACTTC.

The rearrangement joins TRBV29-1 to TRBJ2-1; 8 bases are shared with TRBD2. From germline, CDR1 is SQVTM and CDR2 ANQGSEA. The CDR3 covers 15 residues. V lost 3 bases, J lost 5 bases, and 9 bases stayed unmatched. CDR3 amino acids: CSVDGTGTRDNEQFF. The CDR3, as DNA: TGCAGCGTTGACGGAACCGGGACTAGGGACAATGAGCAGTTCTTC.

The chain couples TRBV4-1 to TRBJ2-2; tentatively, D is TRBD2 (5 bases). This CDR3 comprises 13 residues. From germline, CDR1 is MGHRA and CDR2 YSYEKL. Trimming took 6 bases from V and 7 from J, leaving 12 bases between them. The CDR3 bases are TGCGCCAGCAGTCGGGGAATTATCGGGGAGCTGTTTTTT. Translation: CASSRGIIGELFF.